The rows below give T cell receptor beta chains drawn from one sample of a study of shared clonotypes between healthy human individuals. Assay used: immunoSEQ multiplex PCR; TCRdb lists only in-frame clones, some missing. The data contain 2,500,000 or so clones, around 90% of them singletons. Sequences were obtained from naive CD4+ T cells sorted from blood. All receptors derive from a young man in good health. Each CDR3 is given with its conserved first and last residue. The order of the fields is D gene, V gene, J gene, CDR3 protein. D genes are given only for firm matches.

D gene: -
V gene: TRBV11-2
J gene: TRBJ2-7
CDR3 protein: CASNPGSGHEQYF

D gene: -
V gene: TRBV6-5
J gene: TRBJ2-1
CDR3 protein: CASTRGSSYNEQFF

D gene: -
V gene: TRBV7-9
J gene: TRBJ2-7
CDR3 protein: CASSLAISYEQYF

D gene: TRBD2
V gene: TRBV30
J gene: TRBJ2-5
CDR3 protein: CACPRLAGGPRETQYF

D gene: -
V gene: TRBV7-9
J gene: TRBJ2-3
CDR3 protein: CASSLVGADTQYF

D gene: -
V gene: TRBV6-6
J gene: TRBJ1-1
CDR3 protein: CASSYSIIGGAEAFF

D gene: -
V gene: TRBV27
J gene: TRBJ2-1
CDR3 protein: CASSLVDVGEQFF

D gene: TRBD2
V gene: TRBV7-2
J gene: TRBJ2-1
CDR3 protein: CASSLLRELANEQFF

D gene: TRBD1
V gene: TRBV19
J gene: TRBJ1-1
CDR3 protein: CASRIQAGGWHNTEAFF

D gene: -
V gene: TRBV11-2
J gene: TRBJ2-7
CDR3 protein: CASSHRDYEQYF

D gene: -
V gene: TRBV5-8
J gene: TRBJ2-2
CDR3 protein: CASSLAGRTGELFF

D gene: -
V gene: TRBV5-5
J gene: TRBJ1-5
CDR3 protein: CASSPTGPNQPQHF

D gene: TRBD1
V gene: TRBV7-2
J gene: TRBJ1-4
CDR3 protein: CASRGQGGEKLFF

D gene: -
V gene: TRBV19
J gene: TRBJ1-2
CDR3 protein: CASSRAANYGYTF

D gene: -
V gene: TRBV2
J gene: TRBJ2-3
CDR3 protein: CASSDAIGAYTDTQYF

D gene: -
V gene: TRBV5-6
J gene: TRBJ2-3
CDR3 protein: CASSNKFKGGDTQYF

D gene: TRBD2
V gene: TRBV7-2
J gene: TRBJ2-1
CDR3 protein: CASSLGREGYNEQFF

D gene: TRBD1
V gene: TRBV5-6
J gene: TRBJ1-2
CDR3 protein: CASSFTGQPANYGYTF

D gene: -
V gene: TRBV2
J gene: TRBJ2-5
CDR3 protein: CASSRTEVEETQYF

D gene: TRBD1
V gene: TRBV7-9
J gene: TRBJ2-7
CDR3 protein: CASSFTDRGPYEQYF

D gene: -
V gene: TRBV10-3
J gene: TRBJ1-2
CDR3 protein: CAISESAVIGYGYTF

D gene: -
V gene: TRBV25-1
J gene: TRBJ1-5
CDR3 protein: CASSGDTTTYSNQPQHF

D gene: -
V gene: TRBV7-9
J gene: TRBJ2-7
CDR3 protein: CASSLPRWQGVYEQYF

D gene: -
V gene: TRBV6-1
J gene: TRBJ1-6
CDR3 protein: CASRFTVSPLHF

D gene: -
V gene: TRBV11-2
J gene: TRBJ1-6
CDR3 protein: CASSFPASPLHF

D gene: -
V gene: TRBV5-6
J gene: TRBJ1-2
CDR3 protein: CASSLIGRIQTNYGYTF

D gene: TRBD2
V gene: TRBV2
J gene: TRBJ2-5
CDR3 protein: CASKPGLATETQYF

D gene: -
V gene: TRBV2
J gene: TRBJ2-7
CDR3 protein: CASSETESYEQYF

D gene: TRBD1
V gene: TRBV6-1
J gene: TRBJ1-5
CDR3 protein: CATDRASNQPQHF

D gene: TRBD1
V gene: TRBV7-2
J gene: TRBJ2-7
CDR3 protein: CASSLGQGGAYEQYF

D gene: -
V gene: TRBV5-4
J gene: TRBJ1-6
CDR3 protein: CASSRREGRGDSPLHF

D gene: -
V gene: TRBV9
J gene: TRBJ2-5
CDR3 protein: CASSVTPGGETQYF